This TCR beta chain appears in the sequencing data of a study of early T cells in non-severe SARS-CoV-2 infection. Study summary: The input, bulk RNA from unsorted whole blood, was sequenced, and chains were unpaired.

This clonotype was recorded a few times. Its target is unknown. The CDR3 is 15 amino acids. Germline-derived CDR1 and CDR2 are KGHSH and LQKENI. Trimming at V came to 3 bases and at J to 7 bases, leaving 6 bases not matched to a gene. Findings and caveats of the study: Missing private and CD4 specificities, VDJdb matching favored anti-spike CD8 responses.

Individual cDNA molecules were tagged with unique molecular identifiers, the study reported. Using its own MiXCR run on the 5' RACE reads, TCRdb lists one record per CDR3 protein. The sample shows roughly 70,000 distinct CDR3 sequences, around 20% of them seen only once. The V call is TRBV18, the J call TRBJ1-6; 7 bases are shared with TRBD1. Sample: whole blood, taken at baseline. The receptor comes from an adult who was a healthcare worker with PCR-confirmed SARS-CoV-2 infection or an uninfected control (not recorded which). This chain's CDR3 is CASSPGTDRNSPLHF. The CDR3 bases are TGTGCCAGCTCACCGGGTACGGACAGGAATTCACCCCTCCACTTT.